Below are 13 T cell receptor beta chains sequenced from a single sample in a study of blood T cell repertoires in COVID-19. Repertoires were generated with immunoSEQ multiplex PCR, while TCRdb's copy carries only in-frame clones and drops some. The sample carries some 97,000 clones, around four fifths recorded once. The material sequenced was peripheral blood. The receptors stem from a woman aged 70 to 79 with acute or convalescent COVID-19.

V usage is TRBV7-2 and J usage is TRBJ1-2; no reliable D call. The CDR3 is made up of 14 amino acids. Deletions cut 2 bases from V and 0 bases from J, with 7 bases between. Germline CDR1 SGHTA, CDR2 FQGNSA. The DNA of the CDR3 is TGTGCCAGCAGCTTAAGCGAGTCTAACTATGGCTACACCTTC. Protein sequence: CASSLSESNYGYTF.

The table lists this clone with a few counts. The chain employs TRBV4-3 and TRBJ2-5; 11 positions match TRBD1. The CDR3 loop spans 16 amino acids. Per the germline V gene, CDR1 is LGHNA and CDR2 is YSLEER. J lost 5 bases, V lost 3 bases, and 8 bases had no gene match. The CDR3 spells CASSQTGTGGGETQYF. The DNA for the CDR3 is TGCGCCAGCAGCCAGACCGGGACAGGGGGTGGGGAGACCCAGTACTTC.

The chain carries TRBV11-2 and TRBJ2-5, with a possible D match to TRBD2 (7 bases). This CDR3 is built from 14 residues. V dropped 1 base and J dropped 4 bases, with 10 bases sitting between them. CDR1 and CDR2 (germline): SGHAT, FQNNGV. CDR3 coding DNA: TGTGCCAGCAGCTTAGCGGGGGGCAGAGAGACCCAGTACTTC. The encoded protein is CASSLAGGRETQYF.

The CDR3 DNA reads TGTGCCAGCTCACCGGGACAGGGGGACAATCAGCCCCAGCATTTT. Translated: CASSPGQGDNQPQHF. This chain links TRBV18 with TRBJ1-5; 11 nucleotides agree with TRBD1. V was clipped by 3 bases and J by 3 bases; unmatched bases: 1. The CDR3 covers 15 residues. Germline loops: CDR1 KGHSH, CDR2 LQKENI.

This sequence joins TRBV3-1 (or the pseudogene TRBV3-2) and TRBJ1-1; D gene uncertain. V lost 1 base and J lost 4, with 4 bases in between. Germline V gene data show CDR1 as LGHDT and CDR2 as YNNKEL (reference sequence). The CDR3 covers 12 residues. The CDR3, as DNA: TGTGCCAGCAGCCAAGGTCGCACTGAAGCTTTCTTT. Translation gives CASSQGRTEAFF.

This clone was detected a few times. This chain joins TRBV27 and TRBJ2-2; 7 nucleotides agree with TRBD1. From germline, CDR1 is MNHEY and CDR2 SMNVEV (reference sequence). With V trimmed by 3 bases and J by 0 bases, 1 base remained unmatched. There are 15 residues in the CDR3. CDR3 nucleotides: TGTGCCAGCAGTTTCGGGACAGCGAACACCGGGGAGCTGTTTTTT. Protein sequence: CASSFGTANTGELFF.

The rearrangement joins TRBV11-1 to TRBJ2-1; D not certain. The germline CDR1 and CDR2 sequences are SGHAT and FQDESV (reference sequence). The CDR3 has 16 residues. Trimming cost V 5 bases and J 4 bases, with 18 bases left between them. The CDR3 DNA sequence: TGTGCCAGCAGCCAACGCCCGGGTAGCCGATACAATGAGCAGTTCTTC. Translating gives CASSQRPGSRYNEQFF.

The chain is built from TRBV6-4 and TRBJ1-1; D uncertain. Trimming cost V 4 bases and J 0 bases, with 6 bases left between them. This CDR3 spans 13 amino acids. Germline CDR1 is MRHNA and CDR2 is SNTAGT. In nucleotides, the CDR3 is TGTGCCAGCAGTGTTGAGGTGAACACTGAAGCTTTCTTT. This sequence encodes CASSVEVNTEAFF.

The count of this clone is one. This chain uses TRBV2 with TRBJ2-5; 8 nucleotides match TRBD2. Trimming took 0 bases from V and 4 from J; bases not matched to a gene: 7. The CDR3 is 16 residues long. Germline loops: CDR1 SNHLY, CDR2 FYNNEI. CDR3 DNA sequence: TGTGCCAGCAGTGAAGCGCGACGGGGGGGAAGAGAGACCCAGTACTTC. The encoded protein is CASSEARRGGRETQYF.

The chain recombines TRBV19 with TRBJ1-1, with 10 bases matching TRBD1. J was trimmed by 7 bases and V by 4 bases; bases with no gene match: 12. Germline CDR1 LNHDA, CDR2 SQIVND (reference sequence). The CDR3 totals 16 residues. CDR3 DNA: TGTGCCAGTAGTACGCTCCGCCGGGACAGGGGCGATGAAGCTTTCTTT. The encoded protein is CASSTLRRDRGDEAFF.

The V call is TRBV5-4, the J call TRBJ2-5; D may be TRBD2 (5 bases). From germline, CDR1 is SGHNT and CDR2 YYREEE (reference sequence). The CDR3 extends over 16 amino acids. V was clipped by 0 bases and J by 2 bases, with 14 bases between them. The CDR3 bases are TGTGCCAGCAGCTTGGGAGGGAGTTTATATCAAGAGACCCAGTACTTC. It is translated as CASSLGGSLYQETQYF. The whole variable domain, filled in from reference TRBV5-4 and TRBJ2-5, reads ETGVTQSPTHLIKTRGQQVTLRCSSQSGHNTVSWYQQALGQGPQFIFQYYREEENGRGNFPPRFSGLQFPNYSSELNVNALELDDSALYLCASSLGGSLYQETQYFGPGTRLLVL.

The chain carries TRBV10-2 and TRBJ1-6, with 8 positions matching TRBD1. The germline gives CDR1 WSHSY, CDR2 SAAADI. This CDR3 region has 14 residues. Trimming removed 6 bases from V and 8 bases from J; junction bases left unmatched: 6. This CDR3 reads CASRDRVGDSPLHF. Written as DNA, the CDR3 is TGCGCCAGCAGGGACAGGGTGGGCGATTCACCCCTCCACTTT.

The J gene is TRBJ1-2, the V gene TRBV7-2; 10 bases agree with TRBD1. There are 17 residues in the CDR3. Germline V lookup: CDR1 SGHTA, CDR2 FQGNSA. Trimming removed 1 base from V and 0 bases from J; junction bases left unmatched: 5. The CDR3 DNA reads TGTGCCAGCAGCTTAGGGGACAGGGGAGGGTCTAACTATGGCTACACCTTC. It translates to CASSLGDRGGSNYGYTF.